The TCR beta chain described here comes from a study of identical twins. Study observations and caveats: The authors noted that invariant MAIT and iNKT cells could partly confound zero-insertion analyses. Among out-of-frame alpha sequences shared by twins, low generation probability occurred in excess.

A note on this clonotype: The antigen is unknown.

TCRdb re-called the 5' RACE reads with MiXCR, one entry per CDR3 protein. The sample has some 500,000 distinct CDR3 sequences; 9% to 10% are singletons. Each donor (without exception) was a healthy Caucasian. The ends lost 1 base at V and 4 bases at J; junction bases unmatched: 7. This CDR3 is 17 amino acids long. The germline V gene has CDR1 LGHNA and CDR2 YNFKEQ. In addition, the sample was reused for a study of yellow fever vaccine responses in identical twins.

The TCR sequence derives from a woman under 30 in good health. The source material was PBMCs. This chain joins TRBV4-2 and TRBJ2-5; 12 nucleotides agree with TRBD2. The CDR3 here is CASSQGSSGGAGETQYF. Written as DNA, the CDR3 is TGTGCCAGCAGCCAAGGGTCTAGCGGGGGGGCCGGAGAGACCCAGTACTTC.